Described below is a single TCR beta chain sequence and its context. Its cognate antigen is unknown. Germline V lookup: CDR1 GTSNPN, CDR2 SVGIG (reference sequence). CDR3 length equals 14 residues. V gave up 0 bases and J gave up 8 bases, with 13 bases separating them. This specimen belongs to a study of cytotoxic CD8 clonotypes in ibrutinib-treated CLL. Study background: Average yields of roughly 260,000 productive templates and approximately 100,000 productive rearrangements characterized the samples.

The study's findings and limits: Private clonotypes, not public ones, expanded at ibrutinib response. Against age-matched healthy donors, baseline clonality ran higher and tracked circulating CD8+ T-cell counts.

Repertoires were generated with immunoSEQ multiplex PCR, while TCRdb's copy carries only in-frame clones and drops some. The table has about 140,000 clones, over 75% seen once; the top ten hold around 7.6%. The origin of this receptor is a human donor with chronic lymphocytic leukemia. The chain has TRBV30 and TRBJ1-4; D perhaps matches TRBD1 (5 bases). The input for sequencing was PBMCs, taken after 36 months of ibrutinib treatment. The DNA of the CDR3 is TGTGCCTGGAGTGTTTCGGCAGGGAGCGAAAAACTGTTTTTT. Protein product: CAWSVSAGSEKLFF.